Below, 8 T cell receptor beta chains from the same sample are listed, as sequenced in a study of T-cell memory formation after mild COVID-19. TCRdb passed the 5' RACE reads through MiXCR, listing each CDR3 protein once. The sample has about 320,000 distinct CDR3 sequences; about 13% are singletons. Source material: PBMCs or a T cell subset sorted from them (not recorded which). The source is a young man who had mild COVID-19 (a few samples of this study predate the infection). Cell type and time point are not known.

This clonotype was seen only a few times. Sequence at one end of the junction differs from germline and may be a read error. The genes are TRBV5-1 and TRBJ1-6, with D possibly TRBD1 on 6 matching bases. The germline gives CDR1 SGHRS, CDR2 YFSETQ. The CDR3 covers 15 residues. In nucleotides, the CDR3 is TGCGCCAGCACCTTGGGACAAGGTAGAAATTCACCCCTCCACTTT. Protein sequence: CASTLGQGRNSPLHF.

The CDR3 DNA sequence: TGTGCCAGCAGCCAACTTGTCGGGGGGGCCTACGAGCAGTACTTC. Translation gives CASSQLVGGAYEQYF. The chain employs TRBV11-2 and TRBJ2-7; TRBD2 aligns across 8 bases. The CDR3 has 15 amino acids. V lost 5 bases and J lost 2; bases outside the gene matches: 8. Germline CDR1 is SGHAT and CDR2 is FQNNGV. The variable domain in full, completed from reference TRBV11-2 and TRBJ2-7, reads EAGVAQSPRYKIIEKRQSVAFWCNPISGHATLYWYQQILGQGPKLLIQFQNNGVVDDSQLPKDRFSAERLKGVDSTLKIQPAKLEDSAVYLCASSQLVGGAYEQYFGPGTRLTVT.

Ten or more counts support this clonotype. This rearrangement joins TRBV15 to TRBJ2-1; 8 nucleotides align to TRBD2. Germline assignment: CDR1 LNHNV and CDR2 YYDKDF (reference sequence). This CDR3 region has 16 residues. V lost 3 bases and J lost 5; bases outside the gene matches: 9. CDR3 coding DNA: TGTGCCACCAGCAGGGCCCGGGGGGGGTCGGACAATGAGCAGTTCTTC. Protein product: CATSRARGGSDNEQFF.

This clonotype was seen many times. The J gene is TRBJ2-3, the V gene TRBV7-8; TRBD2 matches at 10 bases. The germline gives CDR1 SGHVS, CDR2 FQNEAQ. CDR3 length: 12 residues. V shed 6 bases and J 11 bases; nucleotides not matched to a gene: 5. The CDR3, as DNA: TGTGCCAGCAGTCGAGCGGGGGGGGAGCAGTATTTT. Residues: CASSRAGGEQYF.

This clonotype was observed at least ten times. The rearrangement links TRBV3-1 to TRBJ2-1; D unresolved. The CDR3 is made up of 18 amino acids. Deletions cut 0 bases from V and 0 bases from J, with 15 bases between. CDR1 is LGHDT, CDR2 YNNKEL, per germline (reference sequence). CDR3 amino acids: CASSQDPLDRLSYNEQFF. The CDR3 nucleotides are TGTGCCAGCAGCCAAGATCCACTGGATCGGCTCTCCTACAATGAGCAGTTCTTC.

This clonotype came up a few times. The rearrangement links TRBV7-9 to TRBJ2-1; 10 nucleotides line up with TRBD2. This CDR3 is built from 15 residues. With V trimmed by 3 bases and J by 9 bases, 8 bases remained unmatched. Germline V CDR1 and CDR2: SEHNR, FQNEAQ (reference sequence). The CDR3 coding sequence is TGTGCCAGCAGCTTTAGCGGGGGGCCGGGCGGTGAGCAGTTCTTC. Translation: CASSFSGGPGGEQFF.

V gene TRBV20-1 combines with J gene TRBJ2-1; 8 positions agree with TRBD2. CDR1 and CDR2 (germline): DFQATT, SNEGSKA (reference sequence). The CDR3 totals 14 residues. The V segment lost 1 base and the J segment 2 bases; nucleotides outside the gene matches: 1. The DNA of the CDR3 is TGCAGTGCTAGAGGGCGGGGGGCCTACAATGAGCAGTTCTTC. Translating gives CSARGRGAYNEQFF.

The CDR3: CASAQGDLPGEQYF. The CDR3, as DNA: TGTGCCAGTGCCCAGGGGGATCTACCAGGCGAGCAGTACTTC. The rearrangement uses TRBV12-3 or TRBV12-4 and TRBJ2-7, with TRBD1 matching 7 bases. Trimming cost V 9 bases and J 6 bases; bases outside gene matches: 14. The CDR3 sequence is 14 residues long.